The TCR beta chain described here comes from a study of blood T cell repertoires in COVID-19. Looking at the study overall: The United States, Italy and Spain supplied acute and convalescent COVID-19 samples. The analysed material was cDNA or gDNA that came from T cells, B-cell-depleted T cells, or PBMCs.

Germline V gene lookup returns CDR1 LGHNA and CDR2 YSLEER. The ends were cut back, 3 bases at V and 6 bases at J, with 16 bases in the middle. The CDR3 loop spans 15 amino acids. Original handling: Amplified reference gene primers provided the basis for estimating nucleated cell counts. Sequenced by immunoSEQ multiplex PCR; TCRdb stores in-frame clones only, minus some. Clone size and the V and J calls come from that table; the DNA yielded D and trimming. The repertoire holds approximately 250,000 clones, with 75% to 90% as singletons. The chain couples TRBV4-3 to TRBJ2-3, with D possibly being TRBD1 (6 bases). The sample taken for sequencing was peripheral blood. The sequence was obtained from a man aged 30-40 years with active or convalescent COVID-19. CDR3 DNA sequence: TGCGCCAGCAGCCAGGCCCCGACAGGAATGGATACGCAGTATTTT. Its protein product is CASSQAPTGMDTQYF.